This TCR beta chain was captured by sequencing in a study of graft-versus-host responses after intestinal transplantation. Looking at the study overall: Anti-thymocyte globulin was used for induction in all recipients, who then took tacrolimus and steroids for roughly three years. Whole-study findings and limits: GvH clones occurred in recipient marrow; some first appeared in ileum or blood. Early post-transplant falls in HvG clones accompanied the peak levels of circulating GvH clones.

Measured with immunoSEQ multiplex PCR; TCRdb has only the in-frame clones, and not every one. The sample carries fewer than 95,000 clones, more than 85% recorded once. A note on this clone: Its antigen is currently unknown.

The trim removed 0 bases at V and 4 bases at J, leaving 5 bases unmatched. Germline values: CDR1 LGHNA, CDR2 YSLEER. The CDR3 has 16 residues. The chain joins TRBV4-3 to TRBJ1-2; TRBD1 aligns across 10 bases. This receptor was identified in a human donor who received an intestinal transplant. Sample: unstimulated CD8+ T cells sorted from spleen or lymph node cells, taken before intestinal transplant. The CDR3 spells CASSQDRQGAFYGYTF. The CDR3 coding sequence is TGCGCCAGCAGCCAAGATCGACAGGGGGCATTCTATGGCTACACCTTC.